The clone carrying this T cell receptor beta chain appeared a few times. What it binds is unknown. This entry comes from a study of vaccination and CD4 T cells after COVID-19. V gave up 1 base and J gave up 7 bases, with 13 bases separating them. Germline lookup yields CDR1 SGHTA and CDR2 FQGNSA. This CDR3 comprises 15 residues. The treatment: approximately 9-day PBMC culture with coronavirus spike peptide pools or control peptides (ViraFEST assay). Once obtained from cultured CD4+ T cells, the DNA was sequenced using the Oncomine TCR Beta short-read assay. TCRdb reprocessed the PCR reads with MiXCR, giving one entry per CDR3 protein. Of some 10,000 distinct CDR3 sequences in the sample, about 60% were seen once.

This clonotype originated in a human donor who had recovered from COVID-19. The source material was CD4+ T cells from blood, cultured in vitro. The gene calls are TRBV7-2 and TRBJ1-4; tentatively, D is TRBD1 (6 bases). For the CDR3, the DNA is TGTGCCAGCAGCTTAGGGGGGCGGATCGGTGAAAAACTGTTTTTT. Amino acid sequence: CASSLGGRIGEKLFF.